Listed below are T cell receptor beta chains from one sample, sequenced in a study of cytomegalovirus exposure and HLA in healthy donors. Measured with immunoSEQ multiplex PCR; TCRdb has only the in-frame clones, and not every one. The data show fewer than 200,000 clones, 75% to 90% seen once. Sequenced: PBMCs. These receptors were taken from a woman aged 45-65 years in good health and CMV-seropositive. CDR3s include the opening cysteine and the closing phenylalanine or tryptophan.

v_call: TRBV13
cdr3_aa: CASSQSGEQYF

v_call: TRBV7-2
cdr3_aa: CASSPGLSNTGELFF

v_call: TRBV5-1
cdr3_aa: CASSADRTNYGYTF

v_call: TRBV25-1
cdr3_aa: CASSDAGINQPQHF

v_call: TRBV29-1
cdr3_aa: CSVTPRTGSTDTQYF

v_call: TRBV2
cdr3_aa: CASSDINQGRNEQYF

v_call: TRBV5-1
cdr3_aa: CASSWRPSSYEQYF

v_call: TRBV19
cdr3_aa: CASSIGQGYEAFF

v_call: TRBV28
cdr3_aa: CASSGLGEKLFF

v_call: TRBV5-1
cdr3_aa: CASITIPSPSGYTF

v_call: TRBV4-1
cdr3_aa: CASSQGQGAGGYTEAFF

v_call: TRBV7-9
cdr3_aa: CASTLRETEAFF

v_call: TRBV7-6
cdr3_aa: CASSVGGLIGQPQHF

v_call: TRBV18
cdr3_aa: CASSPGVGSWGGEKLFF

v_call: TRBV2
cdr3_aa: CASAWAQETQYF

v_call: TRBV5-1
cdr3_aa: CASSLPGDGNTIYF

v_call: TRBV7-2
cdr3_aa: CASSFGGASTDTQYF

v_call: TRBV7-9
cdr3_aa: CASSLGTSTLNEQYF

v_call: TRBV28
cdr3_aa: CASSSPRPPGQGDYGYTF

v_call: TRBV5-6
cdr3_aa: CASSPIGQIYEQYF

v_call: TRBV29-1
cdr3_aa: CSGRVNYGYTF

v_call: TRBV28
cdr3_aa: CASSYRDYEQYF

v_call: TRBV6-1
cdr3_aa: CASSAPGQGRVYEQYF

v_call: TRBV9
cdr3_aa: CASSEGQLYGYTF

v_call: TRBV27
cdr3_aa: CASSIYRGDTQYF

v_call: TRBV7-2
cdr3_aa: CASTSQETQYF

v_call: TRBV7-6
cdr3_aa: CASSPQGAHYGYTF

v_call: TRBV7-2
cdr3_aa: CASSLVRNRQGSGYTF

v_call: TRBV13
cdr3_aa: CASSLELAETQYF

v_call: TRBV2
cdr3_aa: CASSVLGGANSYEQYF

v_call: TRBV25-1
cdr3_aa: CASSEFQGTSGTDTQYF

v_call: TRBV30
cdr3_aa: CAWSGASGTNEQFF

v_call: TRBV6-5
cdr3_aa: CANEGREVNGNEQFF

v_call: TRBV9
cdr3_aa: CASSETGFGGNTIYF

v_call: TRBV18
cdr3_aa: CASSPPATGSSYEQYF

v_call: TRBV5-1
cdr3_aa: CASSVTSGGTQETQYF

v_call: TRBV7-9
cdr3_aa: CASSPKDRFFYEQYF

v_call: TRBV4-1
cdr3_aa: CASSENPSGIMGYEQFF

v_call: TRBV7-8
cdr3_aa: CASSSLGPVNEQFF

v_call: TRBV25-1
cdr3_aa: CASSESGGASYNEQFF

v_call: TRBV30
cdr3_aa: CAWSVDWGGGTEAFF

v_call: TRBV6-4
cdr3_aa: CASEDRGSGWTEAFF

v_call: TRBV5-5
cdr3_aa: CASSPQRQGPTEAFF

v_call: TRBV6-4
cdr3_aa: CASSDSAGGPGDEQFF

v_call: TRBV5-1
cdr3_aa: CASSLATGSSYTEAFF

v_call: TRBV4-1
cdr3_aa: CASSQEESTSYGYTF

v_call: TRBV10-3
cdr3_aa: CAISEGGQGSEQFF

v_call: TRBV5-5
cdr3_aa: CASSLGFGGADTEAFF

v_call: TRBV7-6
cdr3_aa: CASSTSDRVWSGYTF

v_call: TRBV2
cdr3_aa: CASSGLRLPSYEQYF

v_call: TRBV10-1
cdr3_aa: CASSSTPDQPQHF

v_call: TRBV19
cdr3_aa: CASKDSINTGELFF

v_call: TRBV5-4
cdr3_aa: CASSLLYGSADTQYF

v_call: TRBV5-4
cdr3_aa: CASSLLSGGTDTQYF

v_call: TRBV7-8
cdr3_aa: CASSLVAGGRTSYGYTF

v_call: TRBV7-8
cdr3_aa: CASSPQGLGYGYTF

v_call: TRBV27
cdr3_aa: CANSLAGGLNTEAFF

v_call: TRBV5-6
cdr3_aa: CASSLVQRNEQFF

v_call: TRBV19
cdr3_aa: CASSSVTGSYEQYF